The 13 T cell receptor beta chains below all came from one sample that was sequenced in a study of tumor-infiltrating lymphocytes in primary liver carcinoma. With roughly 500 ng total RNA as template and a constant-region primer, TCR beta cDNA was made. Three nested multiplex PCR rounds of slightly modified ARM-PCR generated TCR beta libraries. Forward primers for TRBV1-TRBV30 and a C-beta reverse primer served the first two PCR rounds, at 10 cycles each. TCRdb analysed the multiplex PCR reads with MiXCR anew, one entry per CDR3 protein. The profile shows 80,000 or so distinct CDR3 sequences, 60% to 80% of them singletons. Bulk tissue was left unsorted, and RNA and DNA were co-extracted from 20-30 mg of it. Material: liver tumor tissue from sampling region 4. Documented subset: tumor region T4, right-lateral pole. The receptors were sampled from a woman aged 55-70 years with primary liver carcinoma and hepatitis B virus infection.

CDR3 nucleotides: TGCAGCGAAGGTGACGAAGCTTTCTTT. Amino acid sequence: CSEGDEAFF. V and J are TRBV29-1 and TRBJ1-1; D is ambiguous. Germline CDR1 is SQVTM and CDR2 is ANQGSEA. Trimming took 7 bases from V and 8 from J, leaving 8 bases between them. The CDR3 sequence is 9 residues long.

V and J are TRBV11-1 and TRBJ2-7; 7 bases align to TRBD1. CDR1 SGHAT and CDR2 FQDESV come from the germline V gene (reference sequence). The CDR3 totals 15 residues. For the CDR3, the DNA is TGTACCAACAGCCCCGGGACAGAGGACAACTACGAGCAGTACTTC. Translated, it gives CTNSPGTEDNYEQYF.

The chain employs TRBV11-2 and TRBJ2-1; D possibly uses TRBD1 or TRBD2 (5 bases each). CDR1 and CDR2 (germline): SGHAT, FQNNGV. V lost 8 bases and J lost 2, with 13 bases in between. There are 14 residues in the CDR3. Here the CDR3 reads CASYLWGPYNEQFF. CDR3 coding DNA: TGTGCCAGCTACTTATGGGGACCCTACAATGAGCAGTTCTTC.

In this sample, this clonotype turned up a few times. The chain is built from TRBV27 and TRBJ2-3; TRBD2 agrees at 7 bases. The CDR3 loop spans 17 amino acids. V shed 4 bases and J 3 bases; nucleotides not matched to a gene: 13. CDR1 is MNHEY, CDR2 SMNVEV, per germline (reference sequence). The CDR3 loop reads CASSYVQLAGRTDTQYF. Written as DNA, the CDR3 is TGTGCCAGCAGTTACGTCCAGTTAGCGGGTAGAACAGATACGCAGTATTTT.

The chain recombines TRBV11-2 with TRBJ2-1; D gene uncertain. Germline lookup yields CDR1 SGHAT and CDR2 FQNNGV. The CDR3 runs 11 residues. CDR3 nucleotide sequence: TGTGCTCGCAGCTTGGCCTTGATGCCGTTCTTC. It codes for CARSLALMPFF.

The chain joins TRBV29-1 to TRBJ2-2, with D tentatively TRBD2 (5 bases). The CDR3 sequence is 14 residues long. CDR1 SQVTM and CDR2 ANQGSEA come from the germline V gene. In DNA, the CDR3 is TGCTGTGTTGAAGGGAGTAGCCGGACCGGGGAGCTGTTTTTT. This sequence encodes CCVEGSSRTGELFF.

The genes are TRBV5-5 and TRBJ2-6, with 9 bases matching TRBD1. This CDR3 comprises 18 residues. Germline values: CDR1 SGHKS, CDR2 YYEKEE (reference sequence). J lost 13 bases, V lost 2 bases, and 19 bases had no gene match. The CDR3 coding sequence is TGTGCCAGCAGCTTCCGCCGGGACAGGGTGTCTGGGGTCAATGTCCTGACTTTC. This encodes CASSFRRDRVSGVNVLTF.

Only a few counts were recorded for this clonotype. J is TRBJ1-2 and V is TRBV20-1; 9 nucleotides line up with TRBD1. CDR1 is DFQATT and CDR2 is SNEGSKA in the germline V gene (reference sequence). The CDR3 sequence is 13 residues long. The V segment lost 6 bases and the J segment 4 bases; nucleotides outside the gene matches: 6. The CDR3 sequence is CSASPGQGYGYTF. The CDR3 bases are TGCAGTGCCAGTCCGGGACAGGGCTATGGCTACACCTTC.

This clonotype was recorded a few times. A much bigger clone sits one base away, suggesting this may be a read error. The V and J genes are TRBV7-8 and TRBJ2-4; 7 bases line up with TRBD2. The CDR3 is 16 residues long. Per germline, CDR1 SGHVS and CDR2 FQNEAQ. The junction had 7 bases not matched to a gene; V was cut back by 5 bases and J by 0 bases. CDR3 in DNA: TGTGCCAGCAGCCTCCGACTAGCCCTAGCCAAAAACATTCAGTACTTC. Its protein product is CASSLRLALAKNIQYF.

This clonotype occurred once. This is likely a read error, given that the CDR3 carries no conserved phenylalanine or tryptophan at its end. The chain uses TRBV11-2 and TRBJ1-4; unclear D gene. Germline V gene data show CDR1 as SGHAT and CDR2 as FQNNGV. CDR3 length: 17 residues. This CDR3 is CASSLQRTGQTDEKLFL. CDR3 in DNA: TGTGCCAGCAGCTTACAACGAACTGGGCAAACTGATGAAAAACTGTTTTTA.

Concerning this clonotype: It is likely a read error, because the conserved phenylalanine at the end of the CDR3 is missing. V usage is TRBV29-1 and J usage is TRBJ2-1; 9 positions match TRBD2. The CDR3 length is 17 residues. Germline V gene lookup returns CDR1 SQVTM and CDR2 ANQGSEA. J lost 12 bases, V lost 6 bases, and 24 bases had no gene match. The CDR3 nucleotides are TGCAGCGTCCACCCGGCTAGCGGGACGCCTCGAAAGAGTGCGCAGTTCTTA. This sequence encodes CSVHPASGTPRKSAQFL.

In this sample, this clonotype turned up many times. CDR3 nucleotide sequence: TGTGCCTGGAGTGTGGACCGTCTTAACTATGGCTACACCTTC. It translates to CAWSVDRLNYGYTF. This chain joins TRBV30 and TRBJ1-2; D is unclear. The CDR3 is 14 amino acids. Germline V gene sequence: CDR1 GTSNPN, CDR2 SVGIG (reference sequence). V was pared by 0 bases and J by 1 base, with 9 bases between.

Comment on this clonotype: The junction and the germline gene differ at one end; a read error may be behind it. This chain uses TRBV4-2 with TRBJ2-7; a weak D match, TRBD2 (5 bases). The CDR3 loop spans 16 amino acids. Germline V lookup: CDR1 LGHNA, CDR2 YNFKEQ. The CDR3 loop is CVSSQDGSGSPYERYF. The CDR3, as DNA: TGTGTCAGCAGCCAAGATGGGAGCGGATCCCCCTACGAGCGGTACTTC.